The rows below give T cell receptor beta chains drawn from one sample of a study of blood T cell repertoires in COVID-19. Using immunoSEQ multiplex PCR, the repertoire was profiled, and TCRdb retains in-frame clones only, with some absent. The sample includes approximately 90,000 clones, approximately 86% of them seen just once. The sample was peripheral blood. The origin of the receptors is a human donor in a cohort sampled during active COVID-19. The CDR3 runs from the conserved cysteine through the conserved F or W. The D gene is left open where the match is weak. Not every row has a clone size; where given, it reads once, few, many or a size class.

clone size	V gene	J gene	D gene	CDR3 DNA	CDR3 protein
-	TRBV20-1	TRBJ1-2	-	TGCAGTGCTAGGGAGGGGAATGGCTACACCTTC	CSAREGNGYTF
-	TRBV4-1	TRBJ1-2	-	TGCGCCAGCAGCCAAGAAGGCAGGGTAGTAAATGGCTACACCTTC	CASSQEGRVVNGYTF
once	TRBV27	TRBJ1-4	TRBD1	TGTGCCAGCAGTTCCTTCGGACAGGGATTTGAAAAACTGTTTTTT	CASSSFGQGFEKLFF
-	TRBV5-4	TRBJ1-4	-	TGTGCCAGCAGCTCCGGTCCTCAGGGGACGGTTGAAAAACTGTTTTTT	CASSSGPQGTVEKLFF
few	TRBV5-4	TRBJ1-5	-	TGTGCCAGCAGCTTGGGTCCAGGGTCAGACCAGCCCCAGCATTTT	CASSLGPGSDQPQHF
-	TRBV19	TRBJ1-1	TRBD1	TGTGCCAGTAGTCGGGGACAGGCGAACACTGAAGCTTTCTTT	CASSRGQANTEAFF
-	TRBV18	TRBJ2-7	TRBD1	TGTGCCAGCTCACCCTGGACAGGGCGCCTCTCCTACGAGCAGTACTTC	CASSPWTGRLSYEQYF
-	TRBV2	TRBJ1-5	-	TGTGCCAGCAGTGATGTGGGGCGAGATCAGCCCCAGCATTTT	CASSDVGRDQPQHF
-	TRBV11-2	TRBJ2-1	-	TGTGCCAGCAGCTTAGTTGCAGGGTGGGGAGAGCAGTTCTTC	CASSLVAGWGEQFF
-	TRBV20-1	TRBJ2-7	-	TGCAGTGCTAGTGCTAGCGTTGTGAACGAGCAGTACTTC	CSASASVVNEQYF
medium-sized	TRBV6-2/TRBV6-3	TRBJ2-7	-	TGTGCCAGCAGCAGGGACACCTCCTACGAGCAGTACTTC	CASSRDTSYEQYF
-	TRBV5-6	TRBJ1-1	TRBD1	TGTGCCAGCAGAAGGGGACAGAGACAAGCTTTCTTT	CASRRGQRQAFF
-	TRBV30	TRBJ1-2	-	TGTGCCTGGAGTCTCACCGGGACTAAACGTGGTGGCTACACCTTC	CAWSLTGTKRGGYTF
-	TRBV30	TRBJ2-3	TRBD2	TGTGCCTGGACCGAGGGCGGGGGGGCAGATACGCAGTATTTT	CAWTEGGGADTQYF
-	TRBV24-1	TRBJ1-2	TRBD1	TGTGCCACCAGTGAATACAAACAGGGGGCCCACTATGGCTACACCTTC	CATSEYKQGAHYGYTF
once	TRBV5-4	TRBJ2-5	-	TGTGCCAGCAGCTTCTCTCAAGAGACCCAGTACTTC	CASSFSQETQYF
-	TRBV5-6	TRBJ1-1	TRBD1	TGTGCCAGCAGCTTCGCCCGGGACAGTGGGTTGAACACTGAAGCTTTCTTT	CASSFARDSGLNTEAFF
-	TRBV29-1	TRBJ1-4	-	TGCAGCGTTTTAGACACCGTTGCAACTAATGAAAAACTGTTTTTT	CSVLDTVATNEKLFF
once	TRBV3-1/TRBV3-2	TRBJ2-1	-	TGTGCCAGCAGCCAGCCAGGGGACCCCTCCTACAATGAGCAGTTCTTC	CASSQPGDPSYNEQFF
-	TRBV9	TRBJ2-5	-	TGTGCCAGCAGCGTAGGGGGGGGCCCTAGGTACTTC	CASSVGGGPRYF
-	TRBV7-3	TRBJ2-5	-	TGTGCCAGCAGCCCATTCGGGACACAAGAGACCCAGTACTTC	CASSPFGTQETQYF
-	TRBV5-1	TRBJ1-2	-	TGCGCCAGCAGCTTGGCAGGGAATGGCTACACCTTC	CASSLAGNGYTF
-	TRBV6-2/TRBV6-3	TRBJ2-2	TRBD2	TGTGCCAGCAGTTACGGACTAGCGGGAGGATCCACCGGGGAGCTGTTTTTT	CASSYGLAGGSTGELFF
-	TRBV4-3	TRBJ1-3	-	TGCGCCAGCAGCCAAGTGGGGGGGCCTGGAAACACCATATATTTT	CASSQVGGPGNTIYF
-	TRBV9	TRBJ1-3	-	TGTGCCAGCAGCGTAGAGACGGGAGCACTCTCTGGAAACACCATATATTTT	CASSVETGALSGNTIYF
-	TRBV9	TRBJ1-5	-	TGTGCCAGCAGCGTAGGAGGTCGGGGTAATCAGCCCCAGCATTTT	CASSVGGRGNQPQHF
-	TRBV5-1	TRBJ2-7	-	TGCGCCAGCAGCTTACAGGGACTATCGCGGGCGTACTCCTACGAGCAGTACTTC	CASSLQGLSRAYSYEQYF
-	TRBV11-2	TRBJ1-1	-	TGTGCCAGCAGCTTTCCCCGGGGGGAGGGGACTGAAGCTTTCTTT	CASSFPRGEGTEAFF
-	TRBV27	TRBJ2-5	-	TGTGCCAGCAGTTTGTCTAGACAAGAGACCCAGTACTTC	CASSLSRQETQYF
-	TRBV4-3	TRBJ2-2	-	TGCGCCAGCAGCCATAACGGGTTGGACGGGGAGCTGTTTTTT	CASSHNGLDGELFF
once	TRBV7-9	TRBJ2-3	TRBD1	TGTGCCAGCAGCCCGGGACAGGCTAGCACAGATACGCAGTATTTT	CASSPGQASTDTQYF
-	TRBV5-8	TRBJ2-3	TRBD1	TGTGCCAGCAGCTTGTCGGGACAGCACACAGATACGCAGTATTTT	CASSLSGQHTDTQYF
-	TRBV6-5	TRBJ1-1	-	TGTGCCAGCAGTTATGGCAGGAACACTGAAGCTTTCTTT	CASSYGRNTEAFF
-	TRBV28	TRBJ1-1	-	TGTCAAACGGGTGGCTTTGGGGCTTTCTTT	CQTGGFGAFF
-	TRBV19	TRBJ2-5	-	TGTGCCAGTAGTATAGATCACAGCCCACCAGAGACCCAGTACTTC	CASSIDHSPPETQYF
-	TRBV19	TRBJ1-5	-	TGTGCCAGTACCCCACAGGGTTCAAGCAATCAGCCCCAGCATTTT	CASTPQGSSNQPQHF
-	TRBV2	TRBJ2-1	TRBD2	TGTGCCAGCAGTGAATGGGGTCTAGCGGGCCCCGTCCAGTTCTTC	CASSEWGLAGPVQFF
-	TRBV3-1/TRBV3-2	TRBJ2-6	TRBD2	TGTGCCAGCAGCCAAGATTCAGGCCGGGGGGGTGCTGGGGCCAACGTCCTGACTTTC	CASSQDSGRGGAGANVLTF
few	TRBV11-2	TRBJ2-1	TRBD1	TGTGCCAGCAGCCCAAGGGACAGGGGGTCCTACAATGAGCAGTTCTTC	CASSPRDRGSYNEQFF
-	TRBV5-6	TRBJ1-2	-	TGTGCCAGCAGCTTGACCCTCGGGGTTTTAGGATATGGCTACACCTTC	CASSLTLGVLGYGYTF
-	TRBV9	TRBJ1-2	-	TGTGCCAGCAGCGCCAGTTCCTATGGCTACACCTTC	CASSASSYGYTF
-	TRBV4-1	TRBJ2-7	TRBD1	TGCGCCAGCAGCCAGCTGACAGGGATCGGCTCCTACGAGCAGTACTTC	CASSQLTGIGSYEQYF
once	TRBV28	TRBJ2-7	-	TGTGCCAGCAGTTTAGAGGGGGGGTCCTACGAGCAGTACTTC	CASSLEGGSYEQYF
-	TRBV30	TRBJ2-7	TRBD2	TGTGCCTGGATGTCTAGCGGGTGGGACTACGAGCAGTACTTC	CAWMSSGWDYEQYF
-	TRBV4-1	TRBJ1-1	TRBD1	TGCGCCAGCAGCCAGGCTGTCCCGGGACAGGGGGCTGTAGATCTCATGAACACTGAAGCTTTCTTT	CASSQAVPGQGAVDLMNTEAFF
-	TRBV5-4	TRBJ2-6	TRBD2	TGTGCCAGCAGCTCGGGACTAGAATCTGGGGCCAACGTCCTGACTTTC	CASSSGLESGANVLTF
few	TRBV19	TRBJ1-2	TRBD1	TGTGCCAGTAGTCCCCGGACAGGGGATCTCTATGGCTACACCTTC	CASSPRTGDLYGYTF
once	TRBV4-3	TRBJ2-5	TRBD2	TGCGCCAGCAGCCGGGGTCTAGCGGGAGTAACAGAGACCCAGTACTTC	CASSRGLAGVTETQYF
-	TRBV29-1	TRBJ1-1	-	TGCAGCGGTGGGGCAGAGATGAACACTGAAGCTTTCTTT	CSGGAEMNTEAFF
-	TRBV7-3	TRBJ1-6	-	TGTGCCAGCAGCTTACAGGGTGCACCCCTCCACTTT	CASSLQGAPLHF
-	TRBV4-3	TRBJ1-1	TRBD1	TGCGCCAGCAGCCGCATTATGGATCGACAGGGGGCTAGGACTGAAGCTTTCTTT	CASSRIMDRQGARTEAFF
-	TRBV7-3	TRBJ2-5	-	TGTGCCAGCAGCTTAAGCTCCGGGAACCAAGAGACCCAGTACTTC	CASSLSSGNQETQYF
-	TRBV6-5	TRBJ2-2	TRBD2	TGTGCCAGCAGTCTTAGCGGGAGGGAGCTGTTTTTT	CASSLSGRELFF